These 3 T cell receptor beta chains originate from one sample sequenced in a study of identical twins (dated by TCRdb to the mid-2010s). The library came from 5' RACE. Sequencing instrument: Illumina HiSeq 2000. TCRdb trimmed the raw reads at Q25, called clones with MiXCR and kept productive beta chains. Rows with a matching CDR3 protein are joined into one entry that keeps the most common DNA and genes. For this sample the table gives some 240,000 distinct CDR3 sequences, of which roughly a tenth were detected only once. The leading ten clones occupy 10% of the sample. Sequenced material: memory T cells sorted from blood. According to the study, the label for this sample's cell subset or site signals: CD45RO+ enriched T cells. The receptors originated from a man over 45 in good health.

This clonotype was seen ten or more times. CDR3 in amino acids: CASSLGGEQFF. CDR3 sequence (DNA): TGTGCCAGCAGCTTAGGCGGGGAGCAGTTCTTC. The J gene is TRBJ2-1, the V gene TRBV11-2, with TRBD2 as a possible D gene (5 bases). Trimming pared 1 base from V and 10 bases from J, leaving 5 bases between. The CDR3 spans 11 residues. The germline gives CDR1 SGHAT, CDR2 FQNNGV.

In this sample, this clonotype turned up a few times. This chain joins TRBV12-3 or TRBV12-4 and TRBJ2-1; 10 positions agree with TRBD1. The CDR3 extends over 13 amino acids. V dropped 1 base and J dropped 9; count of bases not matched to a gene: 0. The CDR3 DNA reads TGTGCCAGCAGTTTAGGGACAGGGGGTGAGCAGTTCTTC. It is translated as CASSLGTGGEQFF.

There are many counts of this clonotype. The chain uses TRBV5-1 and TRBJ1-4; TRBD1 might be the D (5 bases). The CDR3 is 15 residues long. V shed 2 bases and J shed 6 bases, with 14 bases lying between them. Germline V lookup: CDR1 SGHRS, CDR2 YFSETQ. In DNA, the CDR3 is TGCGCCAGCAGCTTCCAAGGGGTTGGGGATGAAAAACTGTTTTTT. Protein product: CASSFQGVGDEKLFF.